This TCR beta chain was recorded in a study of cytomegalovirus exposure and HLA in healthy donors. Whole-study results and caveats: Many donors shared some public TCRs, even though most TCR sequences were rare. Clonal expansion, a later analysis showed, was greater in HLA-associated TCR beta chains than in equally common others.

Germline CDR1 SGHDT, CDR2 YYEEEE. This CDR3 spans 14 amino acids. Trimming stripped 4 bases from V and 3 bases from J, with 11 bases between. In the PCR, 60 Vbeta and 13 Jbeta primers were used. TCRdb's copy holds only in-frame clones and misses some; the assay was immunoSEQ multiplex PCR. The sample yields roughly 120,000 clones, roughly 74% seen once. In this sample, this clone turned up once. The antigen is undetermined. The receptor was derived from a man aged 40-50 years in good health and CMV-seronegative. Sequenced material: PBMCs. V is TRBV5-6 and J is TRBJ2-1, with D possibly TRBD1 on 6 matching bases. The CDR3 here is CASSVTGYYNEQFF. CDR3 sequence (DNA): TGTGCCAGCAGCGTTACAGGGTACTACAATGAGCAGTTCTTC.